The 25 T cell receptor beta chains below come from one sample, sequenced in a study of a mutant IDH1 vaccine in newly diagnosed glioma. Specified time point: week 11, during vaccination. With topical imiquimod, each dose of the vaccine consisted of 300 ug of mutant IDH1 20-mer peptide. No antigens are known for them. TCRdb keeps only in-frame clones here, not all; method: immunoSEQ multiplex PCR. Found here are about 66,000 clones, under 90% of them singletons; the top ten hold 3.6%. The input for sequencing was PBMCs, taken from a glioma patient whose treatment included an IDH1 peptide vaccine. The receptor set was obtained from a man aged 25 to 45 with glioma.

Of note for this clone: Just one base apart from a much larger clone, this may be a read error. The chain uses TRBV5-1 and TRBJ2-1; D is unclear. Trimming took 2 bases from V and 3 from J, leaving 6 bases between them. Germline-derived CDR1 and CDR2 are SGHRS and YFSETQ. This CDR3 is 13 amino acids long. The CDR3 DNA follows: TGCGCCAGCAGCTTCGACTTCTACAATGAGCAGTTCTTC. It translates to CASSFDFYNEQFF.

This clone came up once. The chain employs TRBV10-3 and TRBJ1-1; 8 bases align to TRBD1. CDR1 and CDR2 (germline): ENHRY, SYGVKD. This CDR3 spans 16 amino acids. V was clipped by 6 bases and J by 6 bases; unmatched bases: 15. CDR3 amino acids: CAIRSGTGQGYAEAFF. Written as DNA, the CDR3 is TGTGCCATCAGATCCGGGACAGGACAAGGGTACGCTGAAGCTTTCTTT.

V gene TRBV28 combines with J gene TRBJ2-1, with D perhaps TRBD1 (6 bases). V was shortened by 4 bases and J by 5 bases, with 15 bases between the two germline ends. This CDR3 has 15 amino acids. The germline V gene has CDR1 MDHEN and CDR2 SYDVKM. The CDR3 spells CASSSLGQQHNEQFF. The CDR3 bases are TGTGCCAGCAGTTCTCTAGGACAGCAGCACAATGAGCAGTTCTTC.

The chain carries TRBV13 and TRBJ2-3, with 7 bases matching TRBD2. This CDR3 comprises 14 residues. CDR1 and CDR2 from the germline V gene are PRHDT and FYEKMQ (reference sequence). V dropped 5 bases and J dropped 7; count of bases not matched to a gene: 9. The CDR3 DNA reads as TGTGCCAGCAGCCCAAACAGACTAGCCTATACGCAGTATTTT. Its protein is CASSPNRLAYTQYF.

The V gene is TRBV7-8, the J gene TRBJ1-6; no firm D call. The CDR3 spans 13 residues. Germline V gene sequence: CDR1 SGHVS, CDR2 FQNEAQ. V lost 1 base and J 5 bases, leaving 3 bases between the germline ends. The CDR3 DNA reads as TGTGCCAGCAGCTTAGTCGATAATTCACCCCTCCACTTT. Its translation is CASSLVDNSPLHF.

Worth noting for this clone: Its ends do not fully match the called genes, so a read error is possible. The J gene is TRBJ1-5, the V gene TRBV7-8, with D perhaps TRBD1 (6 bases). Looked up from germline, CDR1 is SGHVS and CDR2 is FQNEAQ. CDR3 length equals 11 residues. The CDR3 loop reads CASGGGQPQHF. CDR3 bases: TGCGCCTCGGGGGGCGGGCAGCCCCAGCATTTT.

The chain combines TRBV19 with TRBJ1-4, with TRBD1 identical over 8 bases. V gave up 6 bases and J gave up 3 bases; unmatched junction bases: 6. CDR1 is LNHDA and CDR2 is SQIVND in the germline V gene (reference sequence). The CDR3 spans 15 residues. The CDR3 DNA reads TGTGCCAGTAGGGCCCAGGGGGCATCTAATGAAAAACTGTTTTTT. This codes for CASRAQGASNEKLFF.

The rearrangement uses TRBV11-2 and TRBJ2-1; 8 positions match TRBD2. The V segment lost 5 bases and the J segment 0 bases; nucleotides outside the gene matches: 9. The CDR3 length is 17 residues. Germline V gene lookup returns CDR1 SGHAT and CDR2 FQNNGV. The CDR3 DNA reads TGTGCCAGCAGCCTTAGACTAGCGATGAGCTCCTACAATGAGCAGTTCTTC. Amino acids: CASSLRLAMSSYNEQFF.

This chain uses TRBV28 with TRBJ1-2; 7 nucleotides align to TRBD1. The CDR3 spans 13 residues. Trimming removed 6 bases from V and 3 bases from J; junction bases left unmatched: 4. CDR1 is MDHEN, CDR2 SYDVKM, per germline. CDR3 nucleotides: TGTGCCAGCAGCCCACAGGGGTACTATGGCTACACCTTC. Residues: CASSPQGYYGYTF.

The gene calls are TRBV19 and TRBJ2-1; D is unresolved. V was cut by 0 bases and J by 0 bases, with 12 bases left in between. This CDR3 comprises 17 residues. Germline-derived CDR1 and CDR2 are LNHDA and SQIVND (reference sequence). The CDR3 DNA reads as TGTGCCAGTAGTATAGATAGGCGCATCAGCTCCTACAATGAGCAGTTCTTC. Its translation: CASSIDRRISSYNEQFF.

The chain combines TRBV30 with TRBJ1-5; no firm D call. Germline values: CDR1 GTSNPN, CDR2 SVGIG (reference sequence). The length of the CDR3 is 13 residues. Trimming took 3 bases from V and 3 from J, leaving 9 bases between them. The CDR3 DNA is TGTGCCTGGAGCTCTGGGCCCAATCAGCCCCAGCATTTT. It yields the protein CAWSSGPNQPQHF.

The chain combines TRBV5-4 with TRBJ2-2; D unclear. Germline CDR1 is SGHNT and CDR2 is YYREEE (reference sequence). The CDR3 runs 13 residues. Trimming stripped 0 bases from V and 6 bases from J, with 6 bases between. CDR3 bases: TGTGCCAGCAGCTTGGCGGAGTCCGGGGAGCTGTTTTTT. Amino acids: CASSLAESGELFF.

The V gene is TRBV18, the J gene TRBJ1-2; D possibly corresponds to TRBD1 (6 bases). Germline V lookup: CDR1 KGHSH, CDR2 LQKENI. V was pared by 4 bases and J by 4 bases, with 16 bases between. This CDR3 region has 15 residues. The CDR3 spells CASSLRQVESYGYTF. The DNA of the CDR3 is TGTGCCAGCTCACTCCGACAGGTCGAGAGCTATGGCTACACCTTC.

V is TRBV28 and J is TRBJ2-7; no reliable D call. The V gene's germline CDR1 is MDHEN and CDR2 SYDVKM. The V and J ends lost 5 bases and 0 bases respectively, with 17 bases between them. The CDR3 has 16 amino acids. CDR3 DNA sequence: TGTGCCAGCAGTCTTTTTTCCCGATCTAGCTCCTACGAGCAGTACTTC. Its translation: CASSLFSRSSSYEQYF. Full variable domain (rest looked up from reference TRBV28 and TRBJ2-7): DVKVTQSSRYLVKRTGEKVFLECVQDMDHENMFWYRQDPGLGLRLIYFSYDVKMKEKGDIPEGYSVSREKKERFSLILESASTNQTSMYLCASSLFSRSSSYEQYFGPGTRLTVT.

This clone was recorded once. CDR3 sequence reads: CASSSYRNTGELFF. CDR3 DNA sequence: TGTGCCAGCAGCTCTTACAGGAACACCGGGGAGCTGTTTTTT. The chain carries TRBV5-8 and TRBJ2-2; D gene uncertain. The CDR3 consists of 14 residues. The germline gives CDR1 SGHTS, CDR2 YDEGEE. The germline V and J ends were trimmed by 3 bases and 1 base, with 7 bases remaining between them.

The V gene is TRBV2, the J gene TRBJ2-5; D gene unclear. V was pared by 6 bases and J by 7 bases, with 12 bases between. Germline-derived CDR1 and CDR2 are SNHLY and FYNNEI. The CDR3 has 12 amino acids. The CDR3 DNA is TGTGCCAGCAGGGGGTTCTCTGGGACCCAGTACTTC. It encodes CASRGFSGTQYF.

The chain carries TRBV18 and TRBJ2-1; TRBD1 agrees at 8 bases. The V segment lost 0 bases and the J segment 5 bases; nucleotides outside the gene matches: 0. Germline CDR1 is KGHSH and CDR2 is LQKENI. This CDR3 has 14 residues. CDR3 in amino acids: CASSPPGQDNEQFF. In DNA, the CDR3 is TGTGCCAGCTCACCACCGGGACAGGACAATGAGCAGTTCTTC.

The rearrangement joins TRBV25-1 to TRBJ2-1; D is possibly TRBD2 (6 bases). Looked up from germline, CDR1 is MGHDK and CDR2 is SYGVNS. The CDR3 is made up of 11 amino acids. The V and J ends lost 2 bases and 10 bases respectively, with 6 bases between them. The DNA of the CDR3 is TGTGCCAGCAGTGAAGCGGGAGAGCAGTTCTTC. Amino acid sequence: CASSEAGEQFF.

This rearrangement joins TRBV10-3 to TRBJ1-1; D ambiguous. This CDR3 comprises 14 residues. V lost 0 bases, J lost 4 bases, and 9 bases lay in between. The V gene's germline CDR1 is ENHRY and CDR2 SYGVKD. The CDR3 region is CAISESLRTTEAFF. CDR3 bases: TGTGCCATCAGTGAGTCTTTGAGGACCACTGAAGCTTTCTTT.

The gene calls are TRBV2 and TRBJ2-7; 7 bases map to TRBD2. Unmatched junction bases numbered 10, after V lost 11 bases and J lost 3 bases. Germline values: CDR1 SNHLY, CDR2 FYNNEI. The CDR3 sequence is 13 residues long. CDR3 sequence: CAGSTSEFYEQYF. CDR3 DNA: TGTGCCGGGTCTACTAGCGAGTTCTACGAGCAGTACTTC.

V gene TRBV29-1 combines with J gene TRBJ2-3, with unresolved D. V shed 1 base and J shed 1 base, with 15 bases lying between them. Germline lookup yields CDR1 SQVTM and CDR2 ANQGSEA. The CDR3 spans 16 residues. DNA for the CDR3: TGCAGCGTTGAAGGGGAAAAGGGCTTTGGCACAGATACGCAGTATTTT. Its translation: CSVEGEKGFGTDTQYF.

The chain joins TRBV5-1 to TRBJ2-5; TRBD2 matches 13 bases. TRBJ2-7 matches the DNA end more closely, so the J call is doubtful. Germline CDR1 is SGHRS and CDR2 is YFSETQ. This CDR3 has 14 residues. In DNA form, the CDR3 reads TGCGCCTCCTGTAGGACTAGCGGGAGTTACGAGCAGTACTTC. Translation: CASCRTSGSYEQYF.

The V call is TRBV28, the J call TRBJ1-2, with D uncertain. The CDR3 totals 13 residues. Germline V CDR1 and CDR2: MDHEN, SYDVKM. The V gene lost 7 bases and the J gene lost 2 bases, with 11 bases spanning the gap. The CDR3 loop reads CASTMRVNYGYTF. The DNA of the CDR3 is TGTGCCAGCACAATGAGGGTAAACTATGGCTACACCTTC.

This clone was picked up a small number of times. This CDR3 is CASSGRGGWSEAFF. Written as DNA, the CDR3 is TGTGCCAGCAGTGGGCGAGGGGGATGGTCTGAAGCTTTCTTT. V gene TRBV28 combines with J gene TRBJ1-1, with D perhaps TRBD1 (6 bases). This CDR3 region has 14 residues. CDR1 is MDHEN and CDR2 is SYDVKM in the germline V gene. V was cut by 5 bases and J by 6 bases, with 16 bases left in between.

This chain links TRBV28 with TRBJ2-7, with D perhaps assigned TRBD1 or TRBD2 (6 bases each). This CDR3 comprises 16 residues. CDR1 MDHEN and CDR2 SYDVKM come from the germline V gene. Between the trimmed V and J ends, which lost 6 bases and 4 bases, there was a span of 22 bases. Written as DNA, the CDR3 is TGTGCCAGCAGATCGGACCCGATCGGGGGCAGGTACGAGCAGTACTTC. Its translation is CASRSDPIGGRYEQYF.